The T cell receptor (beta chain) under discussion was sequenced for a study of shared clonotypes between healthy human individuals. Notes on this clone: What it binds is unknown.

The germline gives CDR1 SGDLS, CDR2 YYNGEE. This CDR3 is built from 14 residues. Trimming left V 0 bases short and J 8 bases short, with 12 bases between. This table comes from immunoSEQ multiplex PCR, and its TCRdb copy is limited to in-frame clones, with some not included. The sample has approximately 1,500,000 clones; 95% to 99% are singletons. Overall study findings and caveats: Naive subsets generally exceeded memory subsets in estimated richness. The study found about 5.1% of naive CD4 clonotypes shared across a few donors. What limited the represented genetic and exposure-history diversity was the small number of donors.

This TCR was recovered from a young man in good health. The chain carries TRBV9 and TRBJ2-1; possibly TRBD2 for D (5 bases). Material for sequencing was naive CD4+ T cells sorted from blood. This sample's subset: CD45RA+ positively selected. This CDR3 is CASSVDPAVHEQFF. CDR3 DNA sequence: TGTGCCAGCAGCGTAGATCCAGCGGTCCATGAGCAGTTCTTC.